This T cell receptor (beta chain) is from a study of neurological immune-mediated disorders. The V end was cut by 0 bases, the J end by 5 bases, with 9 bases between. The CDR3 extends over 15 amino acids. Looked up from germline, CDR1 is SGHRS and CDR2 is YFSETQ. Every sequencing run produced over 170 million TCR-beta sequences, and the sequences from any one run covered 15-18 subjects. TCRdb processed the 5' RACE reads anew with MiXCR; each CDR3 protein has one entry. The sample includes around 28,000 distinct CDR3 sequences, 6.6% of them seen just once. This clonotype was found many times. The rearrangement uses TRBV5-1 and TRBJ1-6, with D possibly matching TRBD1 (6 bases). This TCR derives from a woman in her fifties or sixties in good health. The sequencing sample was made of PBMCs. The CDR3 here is CASSLDRTDNSPLHF. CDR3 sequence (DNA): TGCGCCAGCAGCTTGGATCGGACAGATAATTCACCCCTCCACTTT.